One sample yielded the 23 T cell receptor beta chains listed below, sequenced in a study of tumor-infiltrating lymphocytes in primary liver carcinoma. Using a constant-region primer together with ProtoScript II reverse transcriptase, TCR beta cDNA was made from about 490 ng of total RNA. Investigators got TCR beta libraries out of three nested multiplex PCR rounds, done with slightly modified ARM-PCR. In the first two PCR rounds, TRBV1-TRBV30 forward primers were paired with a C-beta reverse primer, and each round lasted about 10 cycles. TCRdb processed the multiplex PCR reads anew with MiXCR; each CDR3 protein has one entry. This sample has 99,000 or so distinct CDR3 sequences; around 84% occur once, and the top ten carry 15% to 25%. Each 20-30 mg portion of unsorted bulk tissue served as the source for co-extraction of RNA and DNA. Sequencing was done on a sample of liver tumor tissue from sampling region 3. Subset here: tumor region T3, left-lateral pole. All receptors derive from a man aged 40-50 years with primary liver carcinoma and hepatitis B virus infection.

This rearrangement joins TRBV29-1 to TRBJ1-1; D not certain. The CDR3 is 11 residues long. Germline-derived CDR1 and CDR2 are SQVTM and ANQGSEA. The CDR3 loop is CSAPLGMGAFF. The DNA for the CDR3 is TGCAGTGCACCCCTAGGGATGGGAGCTTTCTTT.

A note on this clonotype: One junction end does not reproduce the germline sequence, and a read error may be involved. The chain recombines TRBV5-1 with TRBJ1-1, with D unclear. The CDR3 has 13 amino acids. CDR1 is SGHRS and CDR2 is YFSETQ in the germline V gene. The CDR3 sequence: CVSRPDMTTEAFF. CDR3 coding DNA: TGCGTCAGCAGACCCGACATGACCACTGAAGCTTTCTTT.

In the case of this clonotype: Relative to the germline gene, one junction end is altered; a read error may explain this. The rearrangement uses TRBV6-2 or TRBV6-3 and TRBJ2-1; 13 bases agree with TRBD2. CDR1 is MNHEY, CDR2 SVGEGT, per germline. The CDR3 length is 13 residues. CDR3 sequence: CASRTSGRTERFF. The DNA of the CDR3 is TGTGCTAGCAGGACTAGCGGGAGAACTGAGCGGTTCTTC.

The CDR3 nucleotides are TGTGCCAGCAGTCTAGGGAGCGTCGATCAGCCCCAGCATTTT. It is translated as CASSLGSVDQPQHF. The chain employs TRBV5-4 and TRBJ1-5; D remains unclear. Germline V CDR1 and CDR2: SGHNT, YYREEE (reference sequence). Trimming left V 5 bases short and J 5 bases short, with 14 bases between. The CDR3 runs 14 residues.

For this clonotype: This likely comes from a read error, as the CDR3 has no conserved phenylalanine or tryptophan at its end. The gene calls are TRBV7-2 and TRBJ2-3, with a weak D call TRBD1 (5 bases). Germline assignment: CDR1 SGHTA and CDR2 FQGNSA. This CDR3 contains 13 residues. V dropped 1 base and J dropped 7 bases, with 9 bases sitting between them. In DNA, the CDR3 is TGTGCCAGCAGCTTAGACGCAGGGAATACGCAGTATTAT. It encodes CASSLDAGNTQYY.

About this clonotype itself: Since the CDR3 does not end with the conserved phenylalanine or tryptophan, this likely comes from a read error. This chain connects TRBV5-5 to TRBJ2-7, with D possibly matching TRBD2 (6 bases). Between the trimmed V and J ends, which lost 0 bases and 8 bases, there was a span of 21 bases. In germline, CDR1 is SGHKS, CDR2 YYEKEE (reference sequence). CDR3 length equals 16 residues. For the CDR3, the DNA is TGTGCCAGCAGCTTGGTTATAGGAACGGGAGTATGGAAGCAGTACTTA. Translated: CASSLVIGTGVWKQYL.

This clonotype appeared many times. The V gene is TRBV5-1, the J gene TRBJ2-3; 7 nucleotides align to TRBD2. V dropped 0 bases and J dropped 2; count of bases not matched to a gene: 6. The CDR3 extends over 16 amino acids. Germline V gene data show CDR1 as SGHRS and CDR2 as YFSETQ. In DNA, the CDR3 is TGCGCCAGCAGCTTGGCCAACCTAGCGGTCACAGATACGCAGTATTTT. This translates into CASSLANLAVTDTQYF.

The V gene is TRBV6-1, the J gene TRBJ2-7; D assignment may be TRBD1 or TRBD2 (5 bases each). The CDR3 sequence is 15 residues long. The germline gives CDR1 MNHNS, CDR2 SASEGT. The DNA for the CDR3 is TGTGCAATGAGTGTTGGGACGGTGGGCTCCTACGAGCAGTACTTC. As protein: CAMSVGTVGSYEQYF.

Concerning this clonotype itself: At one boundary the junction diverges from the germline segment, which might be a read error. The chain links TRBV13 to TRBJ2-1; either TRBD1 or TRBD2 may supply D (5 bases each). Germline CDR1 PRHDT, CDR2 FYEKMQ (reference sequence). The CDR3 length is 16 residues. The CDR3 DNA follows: TGTACCAGCGGCTTAGGGGACCTGGGAAGGGGCAATGAGCAGTTCTTC. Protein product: CTSGLGDLGRGNEQFF.

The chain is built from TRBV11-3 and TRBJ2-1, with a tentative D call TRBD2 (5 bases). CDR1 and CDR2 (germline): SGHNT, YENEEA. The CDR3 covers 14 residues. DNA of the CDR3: TGTCCCAACAACTTAGGAGGTGGGAATGGTGAGCAGTTCTTC. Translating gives CPNNLGGGNGEQFF.

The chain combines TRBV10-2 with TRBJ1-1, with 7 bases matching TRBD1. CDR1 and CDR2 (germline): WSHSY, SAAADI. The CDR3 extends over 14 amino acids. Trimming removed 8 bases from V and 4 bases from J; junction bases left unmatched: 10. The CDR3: CASGEGAAITEAFF. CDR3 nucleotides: TGCGCCAGCGGAGAGGGGGCAGCGATCACTGAAGCTTTCTTT.

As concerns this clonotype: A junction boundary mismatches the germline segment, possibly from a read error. CDR3 sequence: CASNPPTPTGWETQYF. The CDR3, as DNA: TGTGCCAGCAATCCCCCTACCCCGACAGGTTGGGAGACTCAGTACTTC. The chain joins TRBV28 to TRBJ2-5; weak D call: TRBD1 (6 bases). Germline V gene sequence: CDR1 MDHEN, CDR2 SYDVKM. The CDR3 extends over 16 amino acids. The complete variable domain, with remaining parts taken from reference TRBV28 and TRBJ2-5, reads DVKVTQSSRYLVKRTGEKVFLECVQDMDHENMFWYRQDPGLGLRLIYFSYDVKMKEKGDIPEGYSVSREKKERFSLILESASTNQTSMYLCASNPPTPTGWETQYFGPGTRLLVL.

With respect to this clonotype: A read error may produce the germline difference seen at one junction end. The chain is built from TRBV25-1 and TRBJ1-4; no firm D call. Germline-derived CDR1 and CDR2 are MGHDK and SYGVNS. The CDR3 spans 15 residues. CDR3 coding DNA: TGTGCCATCAGTGATCCCGGTGCCTATAATGGAAAACTGTTTTTT. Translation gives CAISDPGAYNGKLFF.

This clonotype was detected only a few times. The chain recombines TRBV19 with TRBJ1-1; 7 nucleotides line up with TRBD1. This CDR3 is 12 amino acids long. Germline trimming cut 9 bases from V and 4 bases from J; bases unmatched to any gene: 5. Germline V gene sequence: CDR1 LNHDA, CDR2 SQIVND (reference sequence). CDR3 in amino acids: CAREGARTEAFF. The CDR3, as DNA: TGTGCCAGGGAGGGGGCGCGCACTGAAGCTTTCTTT.

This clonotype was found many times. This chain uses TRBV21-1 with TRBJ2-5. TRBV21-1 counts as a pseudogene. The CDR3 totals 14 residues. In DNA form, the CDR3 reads TGTGCCAGCAGCAAAGTCGTCCAGGCTGTGACCCAGTACTTC. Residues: CASSKVVQAVTQYF.

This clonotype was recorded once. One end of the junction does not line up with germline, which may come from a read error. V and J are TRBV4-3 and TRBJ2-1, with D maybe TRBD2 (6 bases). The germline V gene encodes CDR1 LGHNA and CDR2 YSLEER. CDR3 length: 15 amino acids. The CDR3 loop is CASSQTRESYSEQLF. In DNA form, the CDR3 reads TGCGCCAGCAGCCAAACACGGGAGTCGTACAGTGAGCAGCTCTTC.

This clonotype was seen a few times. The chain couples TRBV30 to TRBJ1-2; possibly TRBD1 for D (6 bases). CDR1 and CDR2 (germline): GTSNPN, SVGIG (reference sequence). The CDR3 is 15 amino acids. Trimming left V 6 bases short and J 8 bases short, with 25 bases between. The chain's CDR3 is CACPGWTVSVDGYTF. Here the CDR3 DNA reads TGTGCCTGCCCCGGCTGGACAGTGTCGGTGGACGGCTACACCTTC.

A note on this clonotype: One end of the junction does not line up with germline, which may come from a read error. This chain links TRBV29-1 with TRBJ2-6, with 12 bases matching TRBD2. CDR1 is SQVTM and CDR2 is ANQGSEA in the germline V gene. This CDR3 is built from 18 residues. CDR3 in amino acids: CNVGVTSGSLSGANVLTF. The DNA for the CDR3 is TGCAACGTTGGAGTGACTAGCGGGAGCCTCTCTGGGGCCAACGTCCTGACCTTC.

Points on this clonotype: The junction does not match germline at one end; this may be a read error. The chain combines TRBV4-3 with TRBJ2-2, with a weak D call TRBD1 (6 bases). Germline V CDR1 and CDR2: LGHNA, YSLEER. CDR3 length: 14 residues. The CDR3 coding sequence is TGCGCCAGCAGCCAGGAAAGGGACACAGGGGAGCTGTTTTTT. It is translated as CASSQERDTGELFF.

The DNA for the CDR3 is TGTGCCAGCAGTGTGGACCGGGACGAGTTGTACTTC. This encodes CASSVDRDELYF. This chain uses TRBV6-2 or TRBV6-3 with TRBJ2-7; tentatively, D is TRBD1 or TRBD2 (5 bases each). Trimming removed 5 bases from V and 12 bases from J, with 17 bases in between. Germline assignment: CDR1 MNHEY and CDR2 SVGEGT. This CDR3 has 12 amino acids.

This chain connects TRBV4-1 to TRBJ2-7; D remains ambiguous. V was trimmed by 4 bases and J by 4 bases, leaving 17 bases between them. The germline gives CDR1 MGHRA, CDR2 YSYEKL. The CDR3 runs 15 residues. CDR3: CASSPLGENGYEQYF. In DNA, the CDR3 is TGCGCCAGCAGCCCCTTAGGAGAGAATGGTTACGAGCAGTACTTC.

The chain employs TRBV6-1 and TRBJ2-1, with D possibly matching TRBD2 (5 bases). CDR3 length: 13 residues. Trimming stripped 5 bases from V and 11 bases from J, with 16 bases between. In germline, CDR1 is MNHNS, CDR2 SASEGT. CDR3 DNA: TGTGCCAGCAGTATGGAGGCACAGACTAAGCAGTTCTTC. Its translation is CASSMEAQTKQFF.

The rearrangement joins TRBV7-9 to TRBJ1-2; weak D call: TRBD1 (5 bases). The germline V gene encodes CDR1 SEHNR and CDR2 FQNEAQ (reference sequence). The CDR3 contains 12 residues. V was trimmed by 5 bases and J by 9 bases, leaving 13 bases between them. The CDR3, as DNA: TGTGCCAGCAGCCCGCTCCAGGGTCGCTACACCTTC. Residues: CASSPLQGRYTF.